The entry below gives a single TCR beta chain sequence along with its context. It lacks a known antigen. Per-nucleotide qualities are absent, and no much larger clonotype sits a single base away. The identical CDR3 is also encoded by other nucleotide sequences in the sample. A single peripheral blood draw of about 120 mL on average was collected from each donor into heparinised tubes. Naive, central memory, regulatory and stem cell-like memory CD4+ T cells were sorted on a BD FACSAria II using a panel including CD45RO, CCR7, CD25, CD127, CD95 and CD27. Every sorted population had a purity above 95%. Right away, PBMCs were isolated by Lymphoprep density gradient centrifugation and were stained directly, with no culture step. So that batch effects would be minimized, each experiment stained and sorted samples in pairs, pairing one healthy donor with one patient. All of the isolated RNA was reverse transcribed with the High Capacity cDNA Reverse Transcription Kit, so expressed TCRB transcripts were sequenced. Deep immunoSEQ sequencing was performed on naive, central memory and regulatory T cell samples, with an average of roughly 3.6 million total reads per sample. Sorted cells were lysed in RLT buffer, and RNA was extracted using DNase-treated RNeasy Micro or Mini kits according to cell number. Each cell subset was processed separately to prevent cross-contamination, with patient and healthy donor samples processed together. Using the immunoSEQ multiplex PCR, TCRB sequences were amplified from cDNA into 87-bp fragments spanning the CDR3 region. Sequencing of the amplicons was done on the Illumina HiSeq platform. The paper's processing steps were these. PCR bias was corrected computationally using synthetic template baselines, and reads within Hamming distance 2 were collapsed, with unmergeable singletons discarded. Reads were aligned against IMGT so that V, D and J genes, CDR3 length and insertions or deletions at six rearrangement sites could be assigned. Within each subset, clonotype counts were normalized to the number of sorted cells before true diversity and Gini coefficients were calculated with the tcR R package. The overlap coefficient, calculated on TCRB nucleotide sequences, was used to quantify repertoire sharing. Out-of-frame TCRB sequences from naive cells were analyzed to stand in for the pre-selection repertoire. The clones in this table, taken by TCRdb from immuneACCESS, are in-frame only. Not every clone is retained; where verified, under half of the shortfall comes from an unresolved V gene, and the cause of the rest is unknown. From that table come the V and J calls and clone size; the DNA was used to work out D and trimming. The sample table holds about 450,000 clones, of which around 10% were seen once. The ten largest clones take up over 0.04% of the sample.

These data are taken from a study of beta chain features in type 1 diabetes (dated by TCRdb to about 2018). A note on the overall study: Mean age, gender distribution, total cell number and subset yield did not differ between patients and healthy donors. A total of 85 million to 110 million sorted cells were examined across all samples, and RNA yield correlated strongly with the number of cells per subset. In the study, TCRB repertoires of sorted circulating CD4+ T cell subsets from recently diagnosed type 1 diabetes patients were compared with those of matched healthy donors. Whereas all 30 or so donors provided naive and central memory subsets, regulatory and stem cell-like memory subsets were isolated from just 8 patients and about 8 healthy donors.

Results the study describes overall, beyond this receptor: PCR might favor shorter templates, but patient and control samples were amplified and corrected together, so any skew would affect both groups equally. At VDJ recombination sites, patients with type 1 diabetes made fewer insertions and deleted more nucleotides, a pattern implying thymic rearrangement abnormalities. Because cDNA rather than genomic DNA was sequenced, highly expressing activated cells could have been over-represented, although no difference in activation and CD3 levels was found between groups. Only small numbers of individuals were included in the HLA sub-analyses, which left unresolved whether HLA type had any influence on TCRB rearrangement. A moderate but significant shortening of TCRB CDR3 length was observed in type 1 diabetes patients in all four CD4+ subsets. Naive, central memory and regulatory TCRB repertoires appeared more similar among patients than among healthy donors.

The CDR3 runs 12 residues from the cysteine to the phenylalanine. The retained sequence is limited to the CDR3, 36 bases, with the frame set at the first base. V sheds 3 bases and J sheds 6 bases, leaving 6 bases between their ends. Per the germline V gene (reference sequence), LNHDA is the CDR1 and SQIVND is the CDR2. The receptor was derived from a woman in her late teens or twenties in good health. The receptor chain draws on TRBV19 and TRBJ2-1; the D gene is unclear. Sequenced input: naive CD4+ T cells from blood. The label giving this sample's cell subset or site can be read as: true naive CD4+ T cells. The nucleotide sequence is TGTGCCAGTAGTATCAAGGGCAATGAGCAGTTCTTC. Its translation reads: CASSIKGNEQFF.